This T cell receptor beta chain was sequenced for a study of T cell responses to AZD1222 COVID-19 vaccine. Assay used: immunoSEQ multiplex PCR; TCRdb lists only in-frame clones, some missing. The sample consists of roughly 75,000 clones, around nine tenths of them appearing once. Whether given at about 4 or about 12 weeks, second doses were pooled. Trimming took 4 bases from V and 1 from J, leaving 13 bases between them. The CDR3 has 16 residues. The V gene's germline CDR1 is LGHDT and CDR2 YNNKEL (reference sequence). Sample: peripheral blood, taken 28 days after the second AZD1222 dose. This clonotype was obtained from an adult who received the AZD1222 COVID-19 vaccine. The J gene is TRBJ2-2, the V gene TRBV3-1 (or the pseudogene TRBV3-2), with D possibly being TRBD1 (5 bases). The CDR3 here is CASSPLLGQNTGELFF. The DNA of the CDR3 is TGTGCCAGCAGCCCCCTCCTAGGACAGAACACCGGGGAGCTGTTTTTT.